The count of the clone carrying this TCR beta chain is one. The sample comes from a study of lymphopenia after photon versus proton radiotherapy. V gave up 1 base and J gave up 1 base, with 5 bases separating them. Germline CDR1 SGHNT, CDR2 YYREEE (reference sequence). The CDR3 runs 13 residues. TCRdb's copy holds only in-frame clones and misses some; the assay was immunoSEQ multiplex PCR. The profile shows 30,000 to 40,000 clones, 80% to 95% of them singletons. The chain employs TRBV5-4 and TRBJ1-1; D remains ambiguous. The sequence was obtained from a man aged 55 to 70 with cholangiocarcinoma. Specimen: peripheral blood, collected from a patient treated with photon-based radiotherapy. CDR3 nucleotides: TGTGCCAGCAGCTTGAGCACGAACACTGAAGCTTTCTTT. Protein: CASSLSTNTEAFF. The full variable domain, rest sourced from reference TRBV5-4 and TRBJ1-1, is ETGVTQSPTHLIKTRGQQVTLRCSSQSGHNTVSWYQQALGQGPQFIFQYYREEENGRGNFPPRFSGLQFPNYSSELNVNALELDDSALYLCASSLSTNTEAFFGQGTRLTVV.